The entry below describes one T cell receptor (delta chain). Its antigen is unknown. The data stem from a study of delta chains in infants with herpesvirus infections. V was trimmed by 3 bases and J by 5 bases, leaving 19 bases between them. The length of the CDR3 is 16 residues. CDR1 and CDR2 (germline): TSWWSYY, QGS. Study-wide points: The public Vdelta1 clonotype appeared in 4 of 18 CMV-infected infants.

TCR cDNA was made from PBMC RNA with gamma- and delta-chain-specific primers. TCRdb re-called clones from the RT-PCR reads using CATT. The data show over 1,500 delta-chain clones, roughly 27% seen once. Sequencing was performed on peripheral blood, taken at time point 3 of longitudinal follow-up. The sequence was obtained from a human donor who was a Ugandan infant, either HIV-exposed or HIV-unexposed (not recorded which). The chain uses TRDV1 and TRDJ1, with a tentative D call TRDD3 (5 bases). The chain's CDR3 is CALGDSLPITGDKLIF. CDR3 DNA: TGTGCTCTTGGGGATAGCTTACCCATTACTGGAGATAAACTCATCTTT.